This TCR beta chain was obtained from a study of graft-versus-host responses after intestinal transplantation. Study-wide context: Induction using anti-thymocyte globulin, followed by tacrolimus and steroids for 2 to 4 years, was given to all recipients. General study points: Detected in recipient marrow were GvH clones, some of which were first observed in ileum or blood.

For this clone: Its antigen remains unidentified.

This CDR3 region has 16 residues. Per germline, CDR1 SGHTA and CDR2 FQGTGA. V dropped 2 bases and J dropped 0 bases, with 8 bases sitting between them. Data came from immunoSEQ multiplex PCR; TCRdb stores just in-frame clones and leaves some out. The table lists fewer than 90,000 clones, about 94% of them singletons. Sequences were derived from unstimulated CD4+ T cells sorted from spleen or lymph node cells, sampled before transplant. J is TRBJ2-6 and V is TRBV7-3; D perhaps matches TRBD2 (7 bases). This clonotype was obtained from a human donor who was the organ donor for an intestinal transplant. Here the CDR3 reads CASSLAGASGANVLTF. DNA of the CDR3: TGTGCCAGCAGCTTAGCGGGGGCCTCTGGGGCCAACGTCCTGACTTTC. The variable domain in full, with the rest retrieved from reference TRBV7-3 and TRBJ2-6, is GAGVSQTPSNKVTEKGKYVELRCDPISGHTALYWYRQSLGQGPEFLIYFQGTGAADDSGLPNDRFFAVRPEGSVSTLKIQRTERGDSAVYLCASSLAGASGANVLTFGAGSRLTVL.